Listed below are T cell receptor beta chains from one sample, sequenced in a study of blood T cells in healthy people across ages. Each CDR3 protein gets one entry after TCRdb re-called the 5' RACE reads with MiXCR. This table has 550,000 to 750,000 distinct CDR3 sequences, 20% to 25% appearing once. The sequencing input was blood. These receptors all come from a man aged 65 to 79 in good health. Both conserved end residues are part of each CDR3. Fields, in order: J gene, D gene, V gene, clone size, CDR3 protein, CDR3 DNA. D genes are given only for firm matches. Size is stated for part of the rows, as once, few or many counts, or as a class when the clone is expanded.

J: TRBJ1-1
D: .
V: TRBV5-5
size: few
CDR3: CASSTQSMNTEAFF
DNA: TGTGCCAGCAGCACACAGAGCATGAACACTGAAGCTTTCTTT

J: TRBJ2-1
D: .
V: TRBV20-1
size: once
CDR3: CSAASNRFSSYNEQFF
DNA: TGCAGTGCTGCGTCGAACAGGTTCTCCTCCTACAATGAGCAGTTCTTC

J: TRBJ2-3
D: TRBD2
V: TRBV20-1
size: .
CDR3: CSAISGSVTDTQYF
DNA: TGCAGTGCTATTAGCGGGAGTGTAACAGATACGCAGTATTTT

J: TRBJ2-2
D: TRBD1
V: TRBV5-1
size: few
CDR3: CASGTTTGPGELFF
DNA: TGCGCCAGCGGAACAACGACAGGGCCCGGGGAGCTGTTTTTT

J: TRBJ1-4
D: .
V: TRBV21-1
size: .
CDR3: CASSGVGEKLFF
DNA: TGTGCCAGCAGTGGGGTTGGAGAAAAACTGTTTTTT

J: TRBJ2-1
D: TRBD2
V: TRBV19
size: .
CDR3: CASRGGSGSYNEQFF
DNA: TGTGCCAGTAGGGGCGGGAGTGGATCCTACAATGAGCAGTTCTTC

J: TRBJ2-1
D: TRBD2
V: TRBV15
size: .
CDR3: CATTRETSPYNEQFF
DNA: TGTGCCACAACCCGCGAGACTAGCCCCTACAATGAGCAGTTCTTC

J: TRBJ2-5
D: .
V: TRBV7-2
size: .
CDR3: CASSLDTYQETQYF
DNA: TGTGCCAGCAGCTTAGACACGTACCAAGAGACCCAGTACTTC

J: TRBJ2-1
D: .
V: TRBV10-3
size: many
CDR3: CAISGGLDPNEQFF
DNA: TGTGCCATCAGTGGAGGGCTAGATCCCAATGAGCAGTTCTTC

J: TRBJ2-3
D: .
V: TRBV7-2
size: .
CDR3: CASSPTLSGRSADTRYF
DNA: TGTGCCAGCAGCCCAACCCTCTCCGGGAGATCGGCAGATACGCGGTATTTT

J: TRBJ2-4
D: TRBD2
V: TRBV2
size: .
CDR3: CASSASTKREPVKNIQYF
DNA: TGTGCCAGCAGTGCCTCGACTAAGCGGGAGCCCGTCAAAAACATTCAGTACTTC

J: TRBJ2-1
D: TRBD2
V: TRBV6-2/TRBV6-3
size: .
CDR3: CASSWGVTSAANEQFF
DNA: TGTGCCAGCTCTTGGGGGGTGACTAGCGCGGCCAATGAGCAGTTCTTC